This paragraph covers one T cell receptor (beta chain) sequence. This specimen belongs to a study of blood T cell repertoires in COVID-19. Using immunoSEQ multiplex PCR, the repertoire was profiled, and TCRdb retains in-frame clones only, with some absent. The table lists hundreds of thousands of clones, 80% to 90% of them singletons. Deletions cut 4 bases from V and 5 bases from J, with 24 bases between. This CDR3 is built from 18 residues. This sequence was found in a woman aged 18-29 years who had recovered from COVID-19. The chain employs TRBV23-1 and TRBJ2-1; TRBD1 is a possible D gene (6 bases). TRBV23-1 falls under the ORF class, with uncertain function. Sequencing was performed on PBMCs or T cells enriched from blood (not recorded which). In DNA form, the CDR3 reads TGCGCCAGCAGTCCTATTTCCCGACAGGTCTTTACCCACAATGAGCAGTTCTTC. The encoded protein is CASSPISRQVFTHNEQFF.